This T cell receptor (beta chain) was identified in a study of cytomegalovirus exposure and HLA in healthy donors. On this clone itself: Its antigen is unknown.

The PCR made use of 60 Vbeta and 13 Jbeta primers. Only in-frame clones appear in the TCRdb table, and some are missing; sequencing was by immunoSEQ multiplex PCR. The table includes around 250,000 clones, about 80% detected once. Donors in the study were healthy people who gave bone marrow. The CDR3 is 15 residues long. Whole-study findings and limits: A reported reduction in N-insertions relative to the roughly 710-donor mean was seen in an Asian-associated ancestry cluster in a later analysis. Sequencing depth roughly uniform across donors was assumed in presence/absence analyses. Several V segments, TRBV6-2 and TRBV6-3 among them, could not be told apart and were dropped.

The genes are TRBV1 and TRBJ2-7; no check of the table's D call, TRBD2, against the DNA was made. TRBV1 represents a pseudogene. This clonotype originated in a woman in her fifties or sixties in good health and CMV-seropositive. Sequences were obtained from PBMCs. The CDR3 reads CTSSQAGTSGDEQYF. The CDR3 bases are TGCACCAGCAGCCAAGCCGGGACTAGCGGGGACGAGCAGTACTTC.